This T cell receptor (beta chain) was sequenced in a study of siplizumab effects on memory and regulatory T cells. This clone was counted a single time. The ends lost 6 bases at V and 2 bases at J; junction bases unmatched: 10. In germline, CDR1 is SGHVS, CDR2 FQNEAQ. The CDR3 runs to 15 residues. Produced via immunoSEQ multiplex PCR; TCRdb's table is partial and in-frame only. The sample carries about 50,000 clones, over 75% recorded once. The receptor's source is a human donor in good health. The rearrangement links TRBV7-8 to TRBJ2-7; 7 nucleotides match TRBD1. Sequences were obtained from naive CD8+ T cells sorted from blood. CDR3 in DNA: TGTGCCAGCAGAAACTCCGGACAGGAACCCTACGAGCAGTACTTC. Translation: CASRNSGQEPYEQYF.